A selection of T cell receptor beta chains follows, all from one sample in a study of T cell repertoires in cytomegalovirus infection. TCRdb re-called the reads with MiXCR, one entry per CDR3 protein. The sample records almost 550,000 distinct CDR3 sequences, approximately 17% being singletons. The sequenced sample was CD8+ T cells from PBMCs. Receptors were obtained from a human donor in good health (CMV status not recorded). Some clones in this sample may be carry-over from other donors' samples. CDR3s include the opening cysteine and the closing phenylalanine or tryptophan. The order of the fields is J gene, CDR3 length, D gene, clone size, V gene, CDR3 DNA, CDR3 protein. The D gene is left open where the match is weak. Some rows mark clone size as missing; the rest say once, few, many or name a class of expanded clone.

TRBJ2-3 15 TRBD2 many TRBV7-3 TGTGCCAGCAGCTCTAGCGGGGGGGCGAAAGATACGCAGTATTTT CASSSSGGAKDTQYF
TRBJ2-3 15 - many TRBV7-2 TGTGCCAGCAGCCCCCAATACAGGGCGGTAGATACGCAGTATTTT CASSPQYRAVDTQYF
TRBJ1-3 17 - few TRBV27 TGTGCCAGCAGTTTAAATTCAGGGCCCCACTCTGGAAACACCATATATTTT CASSLNSGPHSGNTIYF
TRBJ2-7 18 - once TRBV28 TGTGCCAACAGTTCCCTCTCATACGACCCGGGGACACCCTACGAGCAGTACTTC CANSSLSYDPGTPYEQYF
TRBJ1-3 14 - - TRBV5-6 TGTGCCAGCAGCCCAAAGAGGGGCCGAAACACCATATATTTT CASSPKRGRNTIYF
TRBJ2-5 14 - few TRBV27 TGTGCCAGCAGTTCCGGGATTCGACAAGAGACCCAGTACTTC CASSSGIRQETQYF
TRBJ1-2 13 TRBD1 - TRBV5-4 TGTGCCAGCAGCTTGGACAGGGGTCCTGGCTACACCTTC CASSLDRGPGYTF
TRBJ1-2 11 - - TRBV29-1 TGCAGCGTTGACGTAGGTCGGGGCTACACCTTC CSVDVGRGYTF
TRBJ2-5 18 - - TRBV4-1 TGCGCCAGCAGCCAAGAACATGGCGTCAGGGGTCAACAAGAGACCCAGTACTTC CASSQEHGVRGQQETQYF
TRBJ2-7 13 - - TRBV27 TGTGCCAGCAGTTTAGGCGGGGCCAGCGAGCAGTACTTC CASSLGGASEQYF
TRBJ1-1 14 - many TRBV2 TGTGCCAGCAGTGAAGTCGTTGGGGGCGGTGAAGCTTTCTTT CASSEVVGGGEAFF
TRBJ2-2 19 TRBD2 - TRBV9 TGTGCCAGCAGGAGCTCCCATCTAGCGGGAGAAAAGAACACCGGGGAGCTGTTTTTT CASRSSHLAGEKNTGELFF
TRBJ2-7 15 TRBD1 many TRBV10-3 TGTGCCATCAGTGACCTCGGGACAGCAACCTACGAGCAGTACTTC CAISDLGTATYEQYF
TRBJ1-4 19 - - TRBV25-1 TGTGCCAGCAATTTTCGCCACCCGGCAGGGCTGGCAACTAATGAAAAACTGTTTTTT CASNFRHPAGLATNEKLFF
TRBJ1-1 15 - few TRBV7-4 TGTGCCAGCAGCCGGAGGGCAGGGGCTAACACTGAAGCTTTCTTT CASSRRAGANTEAFF
TRBJ1-2 16 - - TRBV19 TGTGCCAGTAGTATAGATCTTTCCCCGCAAGGCTCTGGCTACACCTTC CASSIDLSPQGSGYTF
TRBJ1-5 14 - few TRBV6-5 TGTGCCAGCAGAAGAGAAAGTGGCAATCAGCCCCAGCATTTT CASRRESGNQPQHF
TRBJ1-2 13 - few TRBV7-6 TGTGCCAGCAGCTTAGTCCAGGACTATGGCTACACCTTC CASSLVQDYGYTF
TRBJ2-7 14 - few TRBV28 TGTGCCAGCCAGGGGTATGAGCAACCCTACGAGCAGTACTTC CASQGYEQPYEQYF
TRBJ1-2 15 - many TRBV6-1 TGTGCCAGCAGCTTTCGACAGGATCGTAACTATGGCTACACCTTC CASSFRQDRNYGYTF
TRBJ2-7 13 TRBD1 many TRBV28 TGTGCCAGCAGTGAAAGACAGGGACCCGAGCAGTACTTC CASSERQGPEQYF
TRBJ1-2 12 - many TRBV7-9 TGTGCCAGCAGCTTAGGCAGAAACGGCTACACCTTC CASSLGRNGYTF
TRBJ1-1 15 - few TRBV20-1 TGCAGTGCTAGAGATAGAGTAGGGGTGAACACTGAAGCTTTCTTT CSARDRVGVNTEAFF
TRBJ2-1 17 - large TRBV4-2 TGTGCCAGCAGCCAAGAGATTGGCGGCCTGGCCTACAATGAGCAGTTCTTC CASSQEIGGLAYNEQFF
TRBJ2-7 15 - - TRBV20-1 TGCAGTGCTAGAGCGTTAGGGAGTCGCTCCTACGAGCAGTACTTC CSARALGSRSYEQYF
TRBJ2-6 15 - few TRBV12-3/TRBV12-4 TGTGCCAGCACCTTAACAGGTTCCGGGGCCAACGTCCTGACTTTC CASTLTGSGANVLTF
TRBJ2-1 18 TRBD2 few TRBV29-1 TGCAGCGTTGATCTTCCTAGCGGGGGCCCGAGCTCCTACAATGAGCAGTTCTTC CSVDLPSGGPSSYNEQFF
TRBJ1-6 18 TRBD1 - TRBV3-1 TGTGCCAGCAGCCAAGATAGGAGGACAGGGCTCTATAATTCACCCCTCCACTTT CASSQDRRTGLYNSPLHF
TRBJ1-4 13 TRBD1 few TRBV6-5 TGTGCCAGCACCAAGGGACAGGGCGAAAAACTGTTTTTT CASTKGQGEKLFF
TRBJ2-2 13 - few TRBV7-9 TGTGCCAGCAGCTTATTCCTGACCGGGGAGCTGTTTTTT CASSLFLTGELFF
TRBJ2-1 13 TRBD2 few TRBV5-1 TGCGCCAGCAGTGAAGTGACTAGCGGGAGTGGCCTCTTC CASSEVTSGSGLF
TRBJ2-1 15 TRBD2 many TRBV7-9 TGTGCCAGCAGCTTAACCCTAGCGGTGTACAATGAGCAGTTCTTC CASSLTLAVYNEQFF
TRBJ1-2 13 TRBD1 many TRBV7-9 TGTGCCAGCAGCTCTGACAGGGGGGATGGCTACACCTTC CASSSDRGDGYTF
TRBJ2-3 18 TRBD2 many TRBV5-1 TGCGCCAGCAGCTTGGGATACGGGGGGGCCTCGGTCGCAGATACGCAGTATTTT CASSLGYGGASVADTQYF
TRBJ1-5 12 - few TRBV27 TGTGCCAGCAGTGCCGCATCACAGCCCCAGCATTTT CASSAASQPQHF
TRBJ2-7 12 - few TRBV7-9 TGTGCCAGCAGCCAACTACCTACGATGCAGTACTTC CASSQLPTMQYF
TRBJ2-1 18 TRBD1 - TRBV9 TGTGCCAGCAGCGCTGTTCTCACGGGGACAGGGGAAGGCAATGAGCAGTTCTTC CASSAVLTGTGEGNEQFF
TRBJ1-1 15 - many TRBV7-9 TGTGCCAGCAGCAATGACCGGGATTCGAACACTGAAGCTTTCTTT CASSNDRDSNTEAFF
TRBJ2-7 16 TRBD2 few TRBV28 TGTGCCAGCAGTTTAGTCGGCGGGAGAGGGGCCTACGAGCAGTACTTC CASSLVGGRGAYEQYF
TRBJ1-1 15 TRBD1 - TRBV19 TGTGCCAGTAAGGACAGGGGGCGTTTGAACACTGAAGCTTTCTTT CASKDRGRLNTEAFF
TRBJ1-2 13 - - TRBV6-5 TGTGCCAGCAGGGCCGGGGTTAACTATGGCTACACCTTC CASRAGVNYGYTF
TRBJ1-1 15 - - TRBV7-6 TGTGCCAGCAGCTCTGGGGGGGGACAGAACACTGAAGCTTTCTTT CASSSGGGQNTEAFF
TRBJ1-6 15 - - TRBV13 TGTGCCAGCAGCTCGACAGGCTCCTATAATTCACCCCTCCACTTT CASSSTGSYNSPLHF
TRBJ1-1 14 - - TRBV7-9 TGTGCCAGCAGCTTAGGATCGTCGGACAGAACAGCTTTCTTT CASSLGSSDRTAFF
TRBJ1-1 12 - - TRBV5-4 TGTGCCAGCAGCCCCTCGTCCACTGAAGCTTTCTTT CASSPSSTEAFF
TRBJ2-5 13 - many TRBV5-4 TGTGCCAGCAGCTTGCGTATGCAAGAGACCCAGTACTTC CASSLRMQETQYF
TRBJ2-1 13 - - TRBV7-9 TGTGCTATAGAGGAGGGAGACTACAATGAGCAGTTCTTC CAIEEGDYNEQFF
TRBJ2-2 17 - many TRBV19 TGTGCCAGTTCTGAATCCGGGAACACCTTTAACACCGGGGAGCTGTTTTTT CASSESGNTFNTGELFF
TRBJ1-1 14 - - TRBV28 TGTGCCAGGAGTCTGACAGTCTCGAACACTGAAGCTTTCTTT CARSLTVSNTEAFF
TRBJ1-2 16 TRBD1 - TRBV6-6 TGTGCCAGCAGTTACCTAGCTCCCGACAGGGGGCTAGGCTACACCTTC CASSYLAPDRGLGYTF
TRBJ2-6 15 - many TRBV7-9 TGTGCCAGCGGATACCCGGTTTCTGGGGCCAACGTCCTGACTTTC CASGYPVSGANVLTF
TRBJ2-3 15 - many TRBV14 TGTGCCAGCAGCCAAGATGCCGGAAGCACAGATACGCAGTATTTT CASSQDAGSTDTQYF
TRBJ2-1 16 - - TRBV7-9 TGTGCCAGCAGCACCGGTTTGACAGTAAAACCTAATGAGCAGTTCTTC CASSTGLTVKPNEQFF
TRBJ2-1 16 TRBD2 - TRBV3-1 TGTGCCAGCAGCCCCCTGGCTGCGGGGGGCGGGAATGAGCAGTTCTTC CASSPLAAGGGNEQFF
TRBJ2-7 14 - many TRBV11-2 TGTGCCAGCAGCTTAGAACCCGGGGTCTACGAGCAGTACTTC CASSLEPGVYEQYF
TRBJ2-5 14 - few TRBV6-1 TGTGCCAGCAGTGAAGGTGGGGAACAAGAGACCCAGTACTTC CASSEGGEQETQYF
TRBJ2-1 17 TRBD2 few TRBV2 TGTGCCAGCAGTGAAGCAAGGGGACTAGCGCGCCTCAATGAGCAGTTCTTC CASSEARGLARLNEQFF
TRBJ2-1 13 - few TRBV20-1 TGCAGTGCTAGAGAATGGCAATACAATGAGCAGTTCTTC CSAREWQYNEQFF
TRBJ1-3 13 - many TRBV19 TGTGCCAGTTCCCAGTCCTCTGGAAACACCATATATTTT CASSQSSGNTIYF
TRBJ2-1 18 TRBD1 - TRBV24-1 TGTGCCACCAGTGAACCCGCGGCGGGACAGGGTCTAGTAAATGAGCAGTTCTTC CATSEPAAGQGLVNEQFF